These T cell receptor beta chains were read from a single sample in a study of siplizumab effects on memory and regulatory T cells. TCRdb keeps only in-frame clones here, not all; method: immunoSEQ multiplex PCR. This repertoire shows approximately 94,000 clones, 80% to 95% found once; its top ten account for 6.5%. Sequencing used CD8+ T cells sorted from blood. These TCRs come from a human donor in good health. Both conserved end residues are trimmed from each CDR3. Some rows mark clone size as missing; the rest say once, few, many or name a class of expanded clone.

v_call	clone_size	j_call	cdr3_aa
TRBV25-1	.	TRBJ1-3	ASSETLTDWSSGNTIY
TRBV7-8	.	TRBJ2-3	ASSYKPETGSTDTQY
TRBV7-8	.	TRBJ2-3	ASSEDRGRDTQY
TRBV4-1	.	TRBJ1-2	ASSQEFAGAYGYT
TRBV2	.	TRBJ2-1	ASSETSKRGSYNEQF
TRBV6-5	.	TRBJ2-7	ASSPLSPSSYEQY
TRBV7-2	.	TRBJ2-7	ASSLLVGTESYEQY
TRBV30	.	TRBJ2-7	AWSDIANSSYEQY
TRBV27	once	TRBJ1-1	ASSLSAGVPEAF
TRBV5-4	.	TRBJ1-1	ASSLPRFSGSDTEAF
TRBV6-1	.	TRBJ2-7	ASSPNDSSYEQY
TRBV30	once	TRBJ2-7	AWDDTGVGQY
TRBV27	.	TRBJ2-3	ASSWTDGTDTQY
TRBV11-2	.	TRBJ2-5	ASSSTSGSNQETQY
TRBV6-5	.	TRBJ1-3	ASSSSIPSGNTIY
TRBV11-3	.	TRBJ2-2	ASSPRGRETGELF
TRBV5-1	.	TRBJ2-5	ASSPRGDQETQY
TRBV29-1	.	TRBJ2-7	SASRTAGEQY
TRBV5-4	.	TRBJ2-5	ASSLWRETQY
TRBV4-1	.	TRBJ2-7	ASSHDSGTGTREQY
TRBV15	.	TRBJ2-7	ATSPGGTGSYEQY
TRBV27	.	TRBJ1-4	ASRPQGDLANEKLF
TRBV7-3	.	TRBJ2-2	ASSHRDRGTGELF
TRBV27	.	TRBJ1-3	ASSLGVPGNTIY
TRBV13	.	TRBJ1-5	ASSLSTSNQPQH
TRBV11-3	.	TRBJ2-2	ASSLEPTGGTGELF
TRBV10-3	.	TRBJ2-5	AIRGQLAGVGEQY
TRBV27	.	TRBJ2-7	ASRDTEISYEQY
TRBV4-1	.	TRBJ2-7	ASSQARGLVYEQY
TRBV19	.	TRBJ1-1	ASSRRLRESDTEAF
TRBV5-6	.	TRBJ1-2	ASSPASAPHYYGYT
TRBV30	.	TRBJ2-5	AWSKSSGGQETQY
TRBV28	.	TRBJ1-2	ASSFPGGEGYT
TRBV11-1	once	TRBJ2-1	ASSLGRQGAYNEQF
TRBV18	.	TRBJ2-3	ASSPSGSPGDTQY
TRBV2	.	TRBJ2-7	ASSDTAYEQY
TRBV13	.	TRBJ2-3	ASSGGMVVVDTQY
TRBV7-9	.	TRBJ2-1	ASSLGVGTANEQF
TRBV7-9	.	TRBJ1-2	ASSLGTKGYT
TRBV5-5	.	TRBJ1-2	ASSLESGGYGYT
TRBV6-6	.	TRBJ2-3	ASSPLAVRADTQY
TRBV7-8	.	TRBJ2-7	ASSQSLDLGGEQY
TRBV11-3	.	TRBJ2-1	ASSLIRGNEQF
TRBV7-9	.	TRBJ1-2	ASSPQGNYGYT
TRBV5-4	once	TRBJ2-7	ASSPGPGEPDEQY
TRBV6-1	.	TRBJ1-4	ASSEGQGANEKLF
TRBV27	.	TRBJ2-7	ASSFRGTSYEQY
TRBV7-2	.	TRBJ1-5	ASSPGGGNQPQH
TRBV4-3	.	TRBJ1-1	ASSPALNTEAF
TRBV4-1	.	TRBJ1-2	ASSQDLSGRALPRGYT